This entry features one T cell receptor beta chain sequence. What it binds is unknown. Other DNA sequences in this specimen translate into the identical CDR3. Vbeta (60) and Jbeta (13) primers were used in the PCR. Profiling relied on immunoSEQ multiplex PCR, and the TCRdb table lists in-frame clones only, not all of them. In the table there are around 230,000 clones, 82% of which are singletons. This specimen belongs to a study of cytomegalovirus exposure and HLA in healthy donors. General observations from the study: With later analysis, a missense DCLRE1C variant became linked to TCR beta V- and J-gene trimming.

Germline CDR1 and CDR2: SGHRS and YFSETQ. There are 13 residues in the CDR3. V lost 0 bases to trimming and J lost 4 bases, with 4 bases between them. The sequencing input was PBMCs. The genes are TRBV5-1 and TRBJ2-2; D remains ambiguous. The TCR sequence derives from a man between 40 and 49 years old in good health and CMV-seropositive. The CDR3 nucleotides are TGCGCCAGCAGCTTGGGCGTCACCGGGGAGCTGTTTTTT. This translates into CASSLGVTGELFF.